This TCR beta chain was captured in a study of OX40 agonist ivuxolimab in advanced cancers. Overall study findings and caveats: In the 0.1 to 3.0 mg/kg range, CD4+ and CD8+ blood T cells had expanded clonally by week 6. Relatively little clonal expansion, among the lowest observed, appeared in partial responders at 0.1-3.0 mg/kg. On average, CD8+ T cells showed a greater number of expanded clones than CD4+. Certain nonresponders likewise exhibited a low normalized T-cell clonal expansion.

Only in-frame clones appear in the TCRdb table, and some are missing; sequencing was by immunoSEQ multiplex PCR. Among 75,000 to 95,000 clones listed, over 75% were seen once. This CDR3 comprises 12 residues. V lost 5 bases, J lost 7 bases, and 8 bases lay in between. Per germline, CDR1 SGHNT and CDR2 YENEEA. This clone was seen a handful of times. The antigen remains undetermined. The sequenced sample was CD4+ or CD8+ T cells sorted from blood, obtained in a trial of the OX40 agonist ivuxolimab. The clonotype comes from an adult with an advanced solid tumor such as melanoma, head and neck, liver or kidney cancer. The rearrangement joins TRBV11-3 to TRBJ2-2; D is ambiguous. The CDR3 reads CASSPVDGELFF. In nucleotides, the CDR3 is TGTGCCAGCAGCCCCGTGGACGGGGAGCTGTTTTTT. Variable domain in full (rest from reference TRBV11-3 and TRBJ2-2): EAGVVQSPRYKIIEKKQPVAFWCNPISGHNTLYWYLQNLGQGPELLIRYENEEAVDDSQLPKDRFSAERLKGVDSTLKIQPAELGDSAVYLCASSPVDGELFFGEGSRLTVL.